Presented here are 3 T cell receptor beta chains from one specimen sequenced in a study of beta chain features in type 1 diabetes. No antigens are known for them. The whole isolated RNA underwent reverse transcription, so sequencing captured expressed TCRB transcripts. Repertoires were generated with immunoSEQ multiplex PCR, while TCRdb's copy carries only in-frame clones and drops some. The sample includes a few hundred thousand clones, around 13% of them seen just once. Overall study results and limits: In every one of the four CD4+ subsets, TCRB CDR3s were moderately but significantly shorter in Type 1 diabetes patients.

Sequences were obtained from naive CD4+ T cells from blood. These receptors originate from a woman aged 18-30 years with type 1 diabetes.

This clone was detected a few times. The chain carries TRBV7-2 and TRBJ2-7, with D possibly being TRBD1 (6 bases). Germline V gives CDR1 SGHTA, CDR2 FQGNSA. This CDR3 is built from 14 residues. The germline V and J ends were trimmed by 10 bases and 3 bases, with 19 bases remaining between them. The CDR3 region has the DNA TGTGCCACGTTAATAGGGGCAGGGGACTACGAGCAGTACTTC. It specifies CATLIGAGDYEQYF.

The chain employs TRBV28 and TRBJ2-7; 7 bases map to TRBD1. The CDR3 covers 13 residues. The germline V gene has CDR1 MDHEN and CDR2 SYDVKM. The V and J ends lost 5 bases and 1 base, in that order; junction bases with no gene match: 2. CDR3 bases: TGTGCCAGCAGTACGGGACAGTCCTACGAGCAGTACTTC. Protein sequence: CASSTGQSYEQYF.

The chain links TRBV2 to TRBJ1-4; D is ambiguous. CDR1 SNHLY and CDR2 FYNNEI come from the germline V gene. The CDR3 is 11 residues long. V lost 6 bases to trimming and J lost 7 bases, with 6 bases between them. In DNA form, the CDR3 reads TGTGCCAGCAGCGTCGTTGAAAAACTGTTTTTT. The encoded protein is CASSVVEKLFF. The full variable domain, rest sourced from reference TRBV2 and TRBJ1-4, is EPEVTQTPSHQVTQMGQEVILRCVPISNHLYFYWYRQILGQKVEFLVSFYNNEISEKSEIFDDQFSVERPDGSNFTLKIRSTKLEDSAMYFCASSVVEKLFFGSGTQLSVL.